Presented here are 32 T cell receptor beta chains from one specimen sequenced in a study of blood T cell repertoires in COVID-19. TCRdb's copy holds only in-frame clones and misses some; the assay was immunoSEQ multiplex PCR. Among tens of thousands of clones listed, roughly 87% were seen once. Sample: peripheral blood. All receptors come from a woman older than 75 with active or convalescent COVID-19.

The J gene is TRBJ2-1, the V gene TRBV7-8; 9 bases are shared with TRBD1. Germline V gene sequence: CDR1 SGHVS, CDR2 FQNEAQ. The CDR3 runs to 14 residues. The V gene end was trimmed by 3 bases and the J gene end by 9 bases; junction bases not matched to a gene: 6. CDR3: CASSFPGQGIEQFF. CDR3 DNA: TGTGCCAGCAGCTTCCCAGGACAGGGGATTGAGCAGTTCTTC.

The gene calls are TRBV6-6 and TRBJ1-1; D not certain. The CDR3 covers 15 residues. V lost 5 bases and J 6 bases, leaving 19 bases between the germline ends. Germline CDR1 is MNHNY and CDR2 is SVGAGI (reference sequence). The CDR3 reads CASSQTRGGVSEAFF. In DNA form, the CDR3 reads TGTGCCAGCAGTCAGACACGCGGCGGGGTTTCTGAAGCTTTCTTT.

The V and J genes are TRBV2 and TRBJ1-5, with 8 bases that match TRBD1. This CDR3 has 15 residues. Germline V lookup: CDR1 SNHLY, CDR2 FYNNEI. Losses at the gene ends were 6 bases for V and 7 bases for J; bases not matched to a gene: 11. This CDR3 reads CASSSLDRGGQPQHF. CDR3 nucleotides: TGTGCCAGCAGCTCACTCGACAGGGGTGGCCAGCCCCAGCATTTT.

The V gene is TRBV5-6, the J gene TRBJ1-2, with D perhaps matching TRBD1 (5 bases). V was pared by 4 bases and J by 4 bases, with 17 bases between. CDR1 is SGHDT and CDR2 is YYEEEE in the germline V gene. CDR3 length: 15 residues. As DNA, the CDR3 is TGTGCCAGCAGCCCTAATATCAGGGCCCTCTATGGCTACACCTTC. Translated, it gives CASSPNIRALYGYTF.

The chain couples TRBV4-2 to TRBJ2-7; TRBD2 matches at 7 bases. The ends lost 3 bases at V and 3 bases at J; junction bases unmatched: 11. Germline assignment: CDR1 LGHNA and CDR2 YNFKEQ. The CDR3 consists of 16 residues. CDR3 nucleotide sequence: TGTGCCAGCAGCCAGGAGGGCGGGGGAGATTTCTACGAGCAGTACTTC. Translated, it gives CASSQEGGGDFYEQYF.

The gene calls are TRBV12-3 or TRBV12-4 and TRBJ1-3; D not certain. V was pared by 10 bases and J by 1 base, with 2 bases between. The CDR3 is 10 amino acids. DNA for the CDR3: TGTGCCACTTCTGGAAACACCATATATTTT. Residues: CATSGNTIYF.

V is TRBV29-1 and J is TRBJ2-2; maybe TRBD1 (5 bases). V was cut by 6 bases and J by 4 bases, with 6 bases left in between. The CDR3 is made up of 11 amino acids. The V gene's germline CDR1 is SQVTM and CDR2 ANQGSEA. The CDR3 loop reads CSVGLTGELFF. As DNA, the CDR3 is TGCAGCGTGGGGCTCACCGGGGAGCTGTTTTTT.

This clone was observed a few times. The gene calls are TRBV30 and TRBJ1-5; D remains unclear. Germline-derived CDR1 and CDR2 are GTSNPN and SVGIG (reference sequence). The CDR3 has 14 amino acids. Trimming cost V 2 bases and J 5 bases, with 13 bases left between them. The DNA for the CDR3 is TGTGCCTGGAGTCGAGGAGTGAAAGATCAGCCCCAGCATTTT. The encoded protein is CAWSRGVKDQPQHF.

V and J are TRBV7-6 and TRBJ2-3, with 7 bases that match TRBD2. The CDR3 length is 19 residues. CDR1 is SGHVS, CDR2 FNYEAQ, per germline. Unmatched junction bases numbered 16, after V lost 2 bases and J lost 2 bases. In nucleotides, the CDR3 is TGTGCCAGCAGCTTAACGGTATACAGCGGGGATCCCGTCACAGATACGCAGTATTTT. Translating it yields CASSLTVYSGDPVTDTQYF.

The count of this clone is one. The CDR3 nucleotides read TGTGCCAGCAGCCAAAGACAGGGTGGAGACTATGGCTACACCTTC. Its protein is CASSQRQGGDYGYTF. This chain uses TRBV7-9 with TRBJ1-2; 7 bases align to TRBD1. The CDR3 loop spans 15 amino acids. Germline V gene data show CDR1 as SEHNR and CDR2 as FQNEAQ (reference sequence). The J segment lost 3 bases and the V segment lost 5 bases, leaving 9 bases of the junction unmatched.

The chain has TRBV5-1 and TRBJ2-2; 7 positions agree with TRBD2. The CDR3 contains 16 residues. CDR1 is SGHRS and CDR2 is YFSETQ in the germline V gene. V trimming: 3 bases; J trimming: 0 bases; junction bases outside the gene matches: 5. CDR3 nucleotides: TGCGCCAGCAGCTCCGAAGGACTAGCGAACACCGGGGAGCTGTTTTTT. Translated, it gives CASSSEGLANTGELFF. The entire variable domain, with the rest obtained from reference TRBV5-1 and TRBJ2-2, is as follows: KAGVTQTPRYLIKTRGQQVTLSCSPISGHRSVSWYQQTPGQGLQFLFEYFSETQRNKGNFPGRFSGRQFSNSRSEMNVSTLELGDSALYLCASSSEGLANTGELFFGEGSRLTVL.

This rearrangement joins TRBV19 to TRBJ1-5; D may be TRBD1 (5 bases). CDR1 and CDR2 from the germline V gene are LNHDA and SQIVND (reference sequence). The CDR3 consists of 13 residues. Trimming removed 4 bases from V and 10 bases from J, with 14 bases in between. CDR3 residues: CASSTGVGGPQHF. DNA of the CDR3: TGTGCCAGTAGTACGGGGGTTGGCGGACCCCAGCATTTT.

The chain combines TRBV12-3 or TRBV12-4 with TRBJ1-2; unclear D gene. The CDR3 is 12 residues long. Trimming took off 3 bases at V and 13 bases at J, with 15 bases between the two ends. The CDR3 spells CASSFSRTFSTF. CDR3 in DNA: TGTGCCAGCAGTTTTTCAAGAACCTTTAGCACCTTC.

V gene TRBV28 combines with J gene TRBJ1-1, with TRBD1 identical over 7 bases. Germline V lookup: CDR1 MDHEN, CDR2 SYDVKM. Losses at the gene ends were 7 bases for V and 8 bases for J; bases not matched to a gene: 7. The CDR3 contains 12 residues. CDR3 sequence (DNA): TGTGCCAGCACCTTAAGGGACAGAGAAGCTTTCTTT. Amino acids: CASTLRDREAFF. Full variable domain (rest looked up from reference TRBV28 and TRBJ1-1): DVKVTQSSRYLVKRTGEKVFLECVQDMDHENMFWYRQDPGLGLRLIYFSYDVKMKEKGDIPEGYSVSREKKERFSLILESASTNQTSMYLCASTLRDREAFFGQGTRLTVV.

The CDR3 DNA follows: TGTGCCAGCAGCTTAGGGACAGGGGGGAACACTGAAGCTTTCTTT. Its protein is CASSLGTGGNTEAFF. The chain uses TRBV7-3 and TRBJ1-1, with 11 positions matching TRBD1. V shed 2 bases, J shed 1 base, and the junction held 0 bases outside the gene matches. The V gene's germline CDR1 is SGHTA and CDR2 FQGTGA. The CDR3 runs 15 residues.

The CDR3 nucleotides are TGCGCCAGCAACCCCACCGGGACTCCCTCCTACAATGAGCAGTTCTTC. It specifies CASNPTGTPSYNEQFF. The genes are TRBV5-1 and TRBJ2-1; D is possibly TRBD2 (6 bases). This CDR3 has 16 residues. Germline V gene data show CDR1 as SGHRS and CDR2 as YFSETQ. Trimming removed 6 bases from V and 0 bases from J, with 16 bases in between.

V and J are TRBV6-5 and TRBJ2-7; 8 bases align to TRBD1. CDR1 MNHEY and CDR2 SVGAGI come from the germline V gene. This CDR3 is built from 14 residues. Trimming took 10 bases from V and 2 from J; bases not matched to a gene: 10. As DNA, the CDR3 is TGTGCCACCAGAGGCACAGGGGGTCCCTACGAGCAGTACTTC. Translating gives CATRGTGGPYEQYF.

The gene calls are TRBV21-1 and TRBJ1-6; TRBD1 is the table's D call and was not checked against the DNA. TRBV21-1 is labeled a pseudogene. The CDR3 length is 16 residues. CDR3 protein: CASSGRTGIDNSPLHF. For the CDR3, the DNA is TGTGCCAGCAGCGGTCGGACAGGGATTGACAATTCACCCCTCCACTTT.

The V gene is TRBV18, the J gene TRBJ2-7; D possibly corresponds to TRBD2 (5 bases). V lost 3 bases and J lost 6, with 15 bases in between. CDR1 KGHSH and CDR2 LQKENI come from the germline V gene. This CDR3 has 14 residues. The CDR3 loop is CASSPDYSTTEQYF. In DNA, the CDR3 is TGTGCCAGCTCACCCGACTACTCCACTACCGAGCAGTACTTC. Supplemented by reference TRBV18 and TRBJ2-7, the full variable domain reads NAGVMQNPRHLVRRRGQEARLRCSPMKGHSHVYWYRQLPEEGLKFMVYLQKENIIDESGMPKERFSAEFPKEGPSILRIQQVVRGDSAAYFCASSPDYSTTEQYFGPGTRLTVT.

The rearrangement joins TRBV21-1 to TRBJ2-1; TRBD2 is the table's D call, not checked against the DNA. TRBV21-1 counts as a pseudogene. The CDR3 is made up of 19 amino acids. This CDR3 reads CASSNEDWRGANSYNEQFF. The DNA of the CDR3 is TGTGCCAGCAGCAATGAGGACTGGCGGGGGGCCAACTCCTACAATGAGCAGTTCTTC.

V gene TRBV5-1 combines with J gene TRBJ1-3; 10 nucleotides match TRBD1. The CDR3 consists of 15 residues. V gave up 4 bases and J gave up 1 base; unmatched junction bases: 2. The germline V gene encodes CDR1 SGHRS and CDR2 YFSETQ. The CDR3 is CASSRDRGSGNTIYF. CDR3 nucleotides: TGCGCCAGCAGCCGGGACAGGGGTTCTGGAAACACCATATATTTT.

The chain uses TRBV30 and TRBJ2-7, with a weak D call TRBD1 (7 bases). The V gene's germline CDR1 is GTSNPN and CDR2 SVGIG (reference sequence). The CDR3 extends over 15 amino acids. V lost 2 bases and J lost 1, with 15 bases in between. The DNA for the CDR3 is TGTGCCTGGAGTCTCGGGACAGCGGGTTCCTACGAGCAGTACTTC. Its translation is CAWSLGTAGSYEQYF.

The chain uses TRBV9 and TRBJ1-2; D possibly corresponds to TRBD1 (6 bases). The CDR3 spans 14 residues. Germline V gene data show CDR1 as SGDLS and CDR2 as YYNGEE. Trimming took 5 bases from V and 5 from J, leaving 16 bases between them. Here the CDR3 reads CASSTDSGGYGYTF. CDR3 nucleotide sequence: TGTGCCAGCAGTACGGACAGCGGTGGGTATGGCTACACCTTC. The entire variable domain, with the rest obtained from reference TRBV9 and TRBJ1-2, is as follows: DSGVTQTPKHLITATGQRVTLRCSPRSGDLSVYWYQQSLDQGLQFLIQYYNGEERAKGNILERFSAQQFPDLHSELNLSSLELGDSALYFCASSTDSGGYGYTFGSGTRLTVV.

CDR3 amino acids: CASSMGYGTLPGKLFF. The CDR3 region has the DNA TGTGCCAGTAGTATGGGCTACGGGACATTACCTGGAAAACTGTTTTTT. The chain employs TRBV19 and TRBJ1-4; D is perhaps TRBD1 (6 bases). The CDR3 is made up of 16 amino acids. V lost 3 bases to trimming and J lost 10 bases, with 21 bases between them. From germline, CDR1 is LNHDA and CDR2 SQIVND (reference sequence).

The chain has TRBV7-7 and TRBJ2-3; perhaps TRBD1 as D (5 bases). V was shortened by 2 bases and J by 4 bases, with 10 bases between the two germline ends. Germline V gene lookup returns CDR1 SSHAT and CDR2 FNYEAQ (reference sequence). The CDR3 is 14 amino acids. CDR3 protein: CASSLRAGPDTQYF. Written as DNA, the CDR3 is TGTGCCAGCAGCTTAAGAGCAGGGCCAGATACGCAGTATTTT.

The chain employs TRBV3-1 (or the pseudogene TRBV3-2) and TRBJ2-1, with TRBD2 matching 8 bases. This CDR3 has 21 amino acids. With V trimmed by 0 bases and J by 6 bases, 22 bases remained unmatched. In germline, CDR1 is LGHDT, CDR2 YNNKEL (reference sequence). CDR3 DNA sequence: TGTGCCAGCAGCCAAGATTGGAGTGTTAGCGGGGATTCCGTTGTCGTCAATGAGCAGTTCTTC. It codes for CASSQDWSVSGDSVVVNEQFF.

The J gene is TRBJ2-1, the V gene TRBV7-9, with 9 bases identical to TRBD2. CDR1 SEHNR and CDR2 FQNEAQ come from the germline V gene (reference sequence). Trimming cost V 5 bases and J 4 bases; bases outside gene matches: 6. The CDR3 loop spans 15 amino acids. CDR3 residues: CASSLSGGLYNEQFF. CDR3 in DNA: TGTGCCAGCAGCCTTAGCGGGGGCCTATACAATGAGCAGTTCTTC.

V is TRBV2 and J is TRBJ1-4, with TRBD1 as a possible D gene (5 bases). The ends were cut back, 6 bases at V and 2 bases at J, with 13 bases in the middle. The V gene's germline CDR1 is SNHLY and CDR2 FYNNEI. CDR3 size: 15 residues. CDR3: CASRGTGTTNEKLFF. The CDR3 nucleotides are TGTGCCAGCAGGGGGACTGGAACGACTAATGAAAAACTGTTTTTT.

In DNA, the CDR3 is TGTGCCAGCTCACCAGAAGCGGTGAGCTCCTACAATGAGCAGTTCTTC. Protein: CASSPEAVSSYNEQFF. This chain joins TRBV18 and TRBJ2-1, with a tentative D call TRBD2 (5 bases). Germline V gene sequence: CDR1 KGHSH, CDR2 LQKENI. The CDR3 has 16 residues. V dropped 2 bases and J dropped 0 bases, with 11 bases sitting between them. Drawing the rest from reference TRBV18 and TRBJ2-1, the complete variable domain is NAGVMQNPRHLVRRRGQEARLRCSPMKGHSHVYWYRQLPEEGLKFMVYLQKENIIDESGMPKERFSAEFPKEGPSILRIQQVVRGDSAAYFCASSPEAVSSYNEQFFGPGTRLTVL.

The chain uses TRBV18 and TRBJ1-5; 8 nucleotides match TRBD1. CDR3 length: 15 amino acids. Germline V gene lookup returns CDR1 KGHSH and CDR2 LQKENI. V trimming: 8 bases; J trimming: 2 bases; junction bases outside the gene matches: 8. DNA of the CDR3: TGTGCCAGCCGAAAGGGACAGGAGGGCAATCAGCCCCAGCATTTT. Its translation is CASRKGQEGNQPQHF.

The chain carries TRBV28 and TRBJ2-7, with D possibly TRBD1 on 6 matching bases. The germline gives CDR1 MDHEN, CDR2 SYDVKM. Trimming removed 6 bases from V and 2 bases from J, with 14 bases in between. The CDR3 sequence is 14 residues long. The CDR3 reads CASRGHQGAYEQYF. The DNA for the CDR3 is TGTGCCAGCAGGGGACACCAGGGAGCCTACGAGCAGTACTTC.

In DNA form, the CDR3 reads TGTGCCAGCAGCTTAGGAGTATTAGACGAGCAGTACTTC. This gives the protein CASSLGVLDEQYF. The V call is TRBV7-9, the J call TRBJ2-7; the D is unclear. This CDR3 region has 13 residues. Trimming stripped 1 base from V and 5 bases from J, with 9 bases between. Per germline, CDR1 SEHNR and CDR2 FQNEAQ (reference sequence).